The 2 T cell receptor beta chains given below trace back to one sample, sequenced in a study of blood T cell repertoires in COVID-19. Here immunoSEQ multiplex PCR was the method, and the copy in TCRdb shows in-frame clones only, minus some. The sample yields tens of thousands of clones, approximately 89% seen once. Sequencing used peripheral blood. The receptors were sampled from a man between 70 and 80 years old with active or convalescent COVID-19.

The chain joins TRBV6-5 to TRBJ1-6, with TRBD1 as a possible D gene (6 bases). The CDR3 contains 13 residues. Per germline, CDR1 MNHEY and CDR2 SVGAGI. V was cut by 6 bases and J by 11 bases, with 14 bases left in between. CDR3 loop: CASSVQGPPPLHF. The CDR3 DNA reads as TGTGCCAGCAGCGTACAGGGTCCCCCACCCCTCCACTTT.

This chain uses TRBV7-6 with TRBJ1-5; no clear D. The CDR3 extends over 13 amino acids. V gave up 3 bases and J gave up 6 bases, with 9 bases separating them. Germline lookup yields CDR1 SGHVS and CDR2 FNYEAQ. The CDR3 DNA follows: TGTGCCAGCAGCTTCGGTGTTGGTCAGCCCCAGCATTTT. It translates to CASSFGVGQPQHF.